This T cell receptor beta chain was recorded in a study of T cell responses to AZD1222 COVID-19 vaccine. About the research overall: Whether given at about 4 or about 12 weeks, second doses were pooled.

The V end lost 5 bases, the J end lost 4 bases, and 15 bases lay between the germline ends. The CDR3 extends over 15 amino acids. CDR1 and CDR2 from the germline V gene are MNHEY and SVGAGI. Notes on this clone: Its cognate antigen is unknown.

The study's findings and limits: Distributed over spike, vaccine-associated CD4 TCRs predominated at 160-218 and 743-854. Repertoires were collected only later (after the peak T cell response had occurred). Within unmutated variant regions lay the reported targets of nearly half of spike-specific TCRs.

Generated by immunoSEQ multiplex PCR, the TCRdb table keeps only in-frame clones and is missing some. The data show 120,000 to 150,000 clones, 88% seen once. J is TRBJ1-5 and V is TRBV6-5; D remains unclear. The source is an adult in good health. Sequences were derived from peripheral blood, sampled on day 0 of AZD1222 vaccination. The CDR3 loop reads CASSLTVSSNQPQHF. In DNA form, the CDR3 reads TGTGCCAGCAGTCTCACAGTATCCTCTAATCAGCCCCAGCATTTT.